These 23 T cell receptor beta chains were sequenced from one sample in a study of OX40 agonist ivuxolimab in advanced cancers. Sequenced by immunoSEQ multiplex PCR; TCRdb stores in-frame clones only, minus some. Among around 10,000 clones listed, 79% were seen once. The sample in question was CD4+ or CD8+ T cells sorted from blood, obtained in a trial of the OX40 agonist ivuxolimab. Receptors were obtained from an adult with an advanced solid tumor such as melanoma, head and neck, liver or kidney cancer.

The rearrangement joins TRBV10-3 to TRBJ2-1; unclear D gene. There are 15 residues in the CDR3. Germline lookup yields CDR1 ENHRY and CDR2 SYGVKD. With 6 bases removed from V and 0 bases from J, the gap between germline ends came to 12 bases. The CDR3 here is CAISEKDDSYNEQFF. CDR3 DNA: TGTGCCATCAGCGAGAAGGACGACTCCTACAATGAGCAGTTCTTC.

The chain employs TRBV5-4 and TRBJ1-2, with 8 nucleotides matching TRBD1. Germline CDR1 is SGHNT and CDR2 is YYREEE (reference sequence). V was pared by 3 bases and J by 9 bases, with 7 bases of the junction left unmatched. CDR3 length: 13 residues. The CDR3 loop is CASSSGQGRSYTF. The CDR3 DNA is TGTGCCAGCAGCTCAGGACAGGGTCGGAGCTACACCTTC.

This rearrangement joins TRBV5-1 to TRBJ1-2; 10 bases fit TRBD1. The CDR3 has 13 amino acids. Germline assignment: CDR1 SGHRS and CDR2 YFSETQ. The V gene end was trimmed by 4 bases and the J gene end by 6 bases; junction bases not matched to a gene: 3. The CDR3 here is CASSLGTGDGYTF. CDR3 bases: TGCGCCAGCAGCCTAGGGACAGGGGATGGCTACACCTTC. The full variable domain, with the rest looked up from reference TRBV5-1 and TRBJ1-2, is KAGVTQTPRYLIKTRGQQVTLSCSPISGHRSVSWYQQTPGQGLQFLFEYFSETQRNKGNFPGRFSGRQFSNSRSEMNVSTLELGDSALYLCASSLGTGDGYTFGSGTRLTVV.

This clone is large by share. This sample includes further DNA sequences coding for the same CDR3. The chain uses TRBV4-2 and TRBJ2-3; TRBD2 agrees at 9 bases. Germline CDR1 and CDR2: LGHNA and YNFKEQ. V was pared by 2 bases and J by 0 bases, with 9 bases of the junction left unmatched. This CDR3 contains 18 residues. CDR3: CASSQLGRGGPSTDTQYF. As DNA, the CDR3 is TGTGCCAGCAGCCAATTGGGGCGGGGGGGTCCTAGCACAGATACGCAGTATTTT.

CDR3 region: CASLGAASGGYTF. In DNA form, the CDR3 reads TGTGCCAGCTTAGGGGCGGCATCGGGTGGCTACACCTTC. The rearrangement uses TRBV6-1 and TRBJ1-2, with D perhaps TRBD1 (5 bases). Germline V CDR1 and CDR2: MNHNS, SASEGT. There are 13 residues in the CDR3. Trimming took off 8 bases at V and 7 bases at J, with 17 bases between the two ends.

The chain combines TRBV27 with TRBJ2-1; D is ambiguous. Germline assignment: CDR1 MNHEY and CDR2 SMNVEV (reference sequence). The V and J ends lost 2 bases and 4 bases respectively, with 12 bases between them. The CDR3 is 15 amino acids. Written as DNA, the CDR3 is TGTGCCAGCAGTTTAAAATTCCTGTCTTACAATGAGCAGTTCTTC. It is translated as CASSLKFLSYNEQFF.

V gene TRBV4-2 combines with J gene TRBJ2-1, with D uncertain. The CDR3 runs to 13 residues. Germline V gives CDR1 LGHNA, CDR2 YNFKEQ. The V gene lost 1 base and the J gene lost 5 bases, with 6 bases spanning the gap. CDR3 amino acids: CASSQGLHNEQFF. The CDR3 bases are TGTGCCAGCAGCCAAGGGCTCCACAATGAGCAGTTCTTC.

The chain combines TRBV29-1 with TRBJ2-3; 9 bases match TRBD1. Germline V gene lookup returns CDR1 SQVTM and CDR2 ANQGSEA. With 2 bases clipped from V and 4 bases from J, the junction kept 7 bases outside the gene matches. The CDR3 spans 15 residues. CDR3 region: CSVESDRGLADTQYF. The CDR3 coding sequence is TGCAGCGTTGAATCGGACAGGGGATTAGCAGATACGCAGTATTTT.

The rearrangement uses TRBV27 and TRBJ1-2, with D maybe TRBD1 (6 bases). Trimming removed 6 bases at V and 5 bases at J, with 19 bases between. CDR3 length equals 15 residues. Germline CDR1 and CDR2: MNHEY and SMNVEV (reference sequence). CDR3 in amino acids: CASSVGQYPLYGYTF. In DNA, the CDR3 is TGTGCCAGCAGCGTAGGACAGTATCCCCTTTATGGCTACACCTTC.

The chain combines TRBV4-3 with TRBJ1-4, with a weak D call TRBD1 (5 bases). V lost 4 bases and J 6 bases, leaving 15 bases between the germline ends. The CDR3 extends over 15 amino acids. CDR1 is LGHNA, CDR2 YSLEER, per germline. This chain's CDR3 is CASSPRDGRHEKLFF. CDR3 nucleotides: TGCGCCAGCAGCCCCCGGGACGGACGGCATGAAAAACTGTTTTTT.

This chain connects TRBV9 to TRBJ2-7; D may be TRBD1 or TRBD2 (6 bases each). V lost 3 bases and J lost 6, with 13 bases in between. CDR1 is SGDLS and CDR2 is YYNGEE in the germline V gene. This CDR3 contains 13 residues. The CDR3 is CASSGGARGEQYF. The CDR3, as DNA: TGTGCCAGCAGCGGGGGGGCCCGGGGCGAGCAGTACTTC.

The CDR3 region is CASSESLAGGNTDTQYF. The CDR3 DNA reads as TGCGCCAGCAGCGAATCGCTAGCGGGGGGGAACACAGATACGCAGTATTTT. The chain employs TRBV5-1 and TRBJ2-3, with 12 bases identical to TRBD2. Germline-derived CDR1 and CDR2 are SGHRS and YFSETQ. The CDR3 has 17 residues. V shed 4 bases, J shed 2 bases, and the junction held 8 bases outside the gene matches.

The chain is built from TRBV4-2 and TRBJ1-2, with TRBD1 as a possible D gene (5 bases). Germline assignment: CDR1 LGHNA and CDR2 YNFKEQ. The CDR3 sequence is 15 residues long. V was trimmed by 0 bases and J by 8 bases, leaving 16 bases between them. CDR3 coding DNA: TGTGCCAGCAGCCAAGAAGGGGCCCCTGTGGGAGGCTACACCTTC. As protein: CASSQEGAPVGGYTF.

This chain connects TRBV5-5 to TRBJ2-7, with D perhaps TRBD1 (6 bases). Germline lookup yields CDR1 SGHKS and CDR2 YYEKEE (reference sequence). The CDR3 is 14 residues long. The V end lost 4 bases, the J end lost 2 bases, and 13 bases lay between the germline ends. CDR3 residues: CASSPNRDPYEQYF. Written as DNA, the CDR3 is TGTGCCAGCAGCCCAAACAGGGACCCCTACGAGCAGTACTTC.

The chain employs TRBV21-1 and TRBJ1-4. TRBV21-1 is noted as a pseudogene. The CDR3 runs to 18 residues. CDR3 in amino acids: CASSPPRASNSTNEKLFF. CDR3 DNA sequence: TGTGCCAGCAGCCCCCCCCGCGCGAGCAATTCAACTAATGAAAAACTGTTTTTT.

The V and J genes are TRBV18 and TRBJ1-1; perhaps TRBD1 as D (5 bases). The CDR3 totals 15 residues. The germline V gene encodes CDR1 KGHSH and CDR2 LQKENI. Trimming shortened V by 3 bases and J by 4 bases, and 15 bases separated the two germline ends. The CDR3 is CASSPAGPAGTEAFF. CDR3 nucleotides: TGTGCCAGCTCACCCGCGGGACCAGCGGGCACTGAAGCTTTCTTT.

This clone has only one observation. The V and J genes are TRBV10-3 and TRBJ2-5, with TRBD2 matching over 12 bases. V lost 10 bases and J lost 3; bases outside the gene matches: 6. Germline V gene lookup returns CDR1 ENHRY and CDR2 SYGVKD. There are 14 residues in the CDR3. CDR3 in amino acids: CASQRLAGEETQYF. CDR3 bases: TGTGCCAGCCAAAGACTAGCGGGAGAAGAGACCCAGTACTTC.

V and J are TRBV11-2 and TRBJ1-1; D is undetermined. V dropped 2 bases and J dropped 1 base, with 14 bases sitting between them. CDR3 size: 16 residues. Germline V gene data show CDR1 as SGHAT and CDR2 as FQNNGV. For the CDR3, the DNA is TGTGCCAGCAGCTTACGGTTCGGACTGAAGAACACTGAAGCTTTCTTT. This encodes CASSLRFGLKNTEAFF.

The chain employs TRBV5-1 and TRBJ2-5; weak D call: TRBD1 (6 bases). Germline V gene sequence: CDR1 SGHRS, CDR2 YFSETQ. The CDR3 spans 14 residues. Trimming took 3 bases from V and 3 from J, leaving 12 bases between them. CDR3 DNA: TGCGCCAGCAGCTACCGGGACACCAAAGAGACCCAGTACTTC. This encodes CASSYRDTKETQYF.

The rearrangement joins TRBV7-3 to TRBJ2-2, with D maybe TRBD2 (6 bases). CDR1 and CDR2 from the germline V gene are SGHTA and FQGTGA. V was pared by 2 bases and J by 5 bases, with 9 bases between. CDR3 length: 14 amino acids. The CDR3 nucleotides are TGTGCCAGCAGCTTACCCAGCGGGACCGGGGAGCTGTTTTTT. This sequence encodes CASSLPSGTGELFF. The variable domain in full, completed from reference TRBV7-3 and TRBJ2-2, reads GAGVSQTPSNKVTEKGKYVELRCDPISGHTALYWYRQSLGQGPEFLIYFQGTGAADDSGLPNDRFFAVRPEGSVSTLKIQRTERGDSAVYLCASSLPSGTGELFFGEGSRLTVL.

This clone was detected only once. The chain joins TRBV29-1 to TRBJ2-3; 9 bases are shared with TRBD2. The CDR3 runs 14 residues. V dropped 4 bases and J dropped 2; count of bases not matched to a gene: 4. Per germline, CDR1 SQVTM and CDR2 ANQGSEA. CDR3 sequence (DNA): TGCAGCGTTGGAGCTAGCGGGACCACAGATACGCAGTATTTT. It codes for CSVGASGTTDTQYF.

The chain employs TRBV6-5 and TRBJ1-2; the D gene is possibly TRBD1 (6 bases). The germline V and J ends were trimmed by 3 bases and 8 bases, with 16 bases remaining between them. Germline CDR1 MNHEY, CDR2 SVGAGI. The length of the CDR3 is 14 residues. The chain's CDR3 is CASSYPFSTGGYTF. The CDR3 region has the DNA TGTGCCAGCAGTTATCCCTTCTCGACAGGAGGCTACACCTTC.

The chain recombines TRBV28 with TRBJ2-7, with a possible D match to TRBD2 (6 bases). Trimming removed 1 base at V and 4 bases at J, with 8 bases between. Germline loops: CDR1 MDHEN, CDR2 SYDVKM. This CDR3 spans 13 amino acids. This chain's CDR3 is CASSLSEGYEQYF. The CDR3 region has the DNA TGTGCCAGCAGTTTATCGGAGGGATACGAGCAGTACTTC.